Described below is a single T cell receptor beta chain sequence and its context. This record comes from a study of cytomegalovirus exposure and HLA in healthy donors. Germline V gene data show CDR1 as MNHEY and CDR2 as SVGAGI. Trimming cost V 6 bases and J 0 bases; bases outside gene matches: 5. The CDR3 runs 14 residues. Primers for the PCR totalled 60 Vbeta and 13 Jbeta. Assay used: immunoSEQ multiplex PCR; TCRdb lists only in-frame clones, some missing. The table shows over 150,000 clones, with around 80% occurring only once. The gene calls are TRBV6-5 and TRBJ2-7; 7 bases fit TRBD1. The sequence was collected from a woman aged 25 to 39 in good health and CMV-seropositive. Sequencing used PBMCs. CDR3 nucleotide sequence: TGTGCCAGCAGGGGACAGCCAAGCTCCTACGAGCAGTACTTC. This encodes CASRGQPSSYEQYF.